Given below is one TCR beta chain in context. The repertoire was sequenced with immunoSEQ multiplex PCR; TCRdb's copy has only in-frame clones and lacks some. Of roughly 90,000 clones in the sample, around 89% were seen once. The sample is drawn from a study of blood T cell repertoires in COVID-19. Trimming left V 0 bases short and J 3 bases short, with 8 bases between. CDR1 and CDR2 (germline): MGHRA, YSYEKL. The CDR3 covers 14 residues. The sequence was collected from a man aged 50-60 years with COVID-19, enrolled during active disease. Sequencing was carried out using peripheral blood. The J gene is TRBJ1-2, the V gene TRBV4-1; D unresolved. CDR3 DNA: TGCGCCAGCAGCCAAGAGTCCCGGGACTATGGCTACACCTTC. This codes for CASSQESRDYGYTF.